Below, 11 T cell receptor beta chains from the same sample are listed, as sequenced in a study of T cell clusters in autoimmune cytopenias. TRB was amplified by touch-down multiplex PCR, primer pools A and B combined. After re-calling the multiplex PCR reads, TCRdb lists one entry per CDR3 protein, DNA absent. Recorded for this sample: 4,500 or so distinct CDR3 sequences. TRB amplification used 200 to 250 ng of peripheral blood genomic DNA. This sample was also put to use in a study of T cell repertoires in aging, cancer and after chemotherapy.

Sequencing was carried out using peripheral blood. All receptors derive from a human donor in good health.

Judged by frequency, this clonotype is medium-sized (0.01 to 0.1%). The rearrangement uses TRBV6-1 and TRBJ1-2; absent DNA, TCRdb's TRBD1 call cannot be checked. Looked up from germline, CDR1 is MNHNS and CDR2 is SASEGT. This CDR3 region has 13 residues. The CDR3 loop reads CASSPTGEGGYTF.

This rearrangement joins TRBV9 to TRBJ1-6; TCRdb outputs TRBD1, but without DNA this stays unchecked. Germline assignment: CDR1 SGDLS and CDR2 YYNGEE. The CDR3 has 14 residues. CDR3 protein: CASSLTDNNSPLHF.

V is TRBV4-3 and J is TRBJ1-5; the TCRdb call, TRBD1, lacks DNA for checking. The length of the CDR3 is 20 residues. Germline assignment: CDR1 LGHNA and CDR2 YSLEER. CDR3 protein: CASSQDLGGRGGYSNQPQHF.

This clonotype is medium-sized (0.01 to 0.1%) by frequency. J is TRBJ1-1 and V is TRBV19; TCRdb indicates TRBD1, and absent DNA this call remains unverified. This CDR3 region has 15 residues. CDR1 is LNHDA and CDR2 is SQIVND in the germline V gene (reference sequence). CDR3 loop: CASSIEPGQRTEAFF.

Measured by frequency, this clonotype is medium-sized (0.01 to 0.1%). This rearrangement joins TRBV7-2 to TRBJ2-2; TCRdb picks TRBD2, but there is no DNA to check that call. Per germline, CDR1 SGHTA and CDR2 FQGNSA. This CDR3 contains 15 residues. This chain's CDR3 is CASSPPAGGAGELFF.

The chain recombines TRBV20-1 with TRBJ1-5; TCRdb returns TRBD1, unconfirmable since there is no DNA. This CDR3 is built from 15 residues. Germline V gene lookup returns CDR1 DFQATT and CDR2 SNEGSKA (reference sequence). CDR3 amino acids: CSARPAGRTDQPQHF.

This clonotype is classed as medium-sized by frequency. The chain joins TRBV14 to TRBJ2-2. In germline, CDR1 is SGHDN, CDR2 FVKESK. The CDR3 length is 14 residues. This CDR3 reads CASSQMLTSGELFF. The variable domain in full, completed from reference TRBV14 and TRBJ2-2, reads EAGVTQFPSHSVIEKGQTVTLRCDPISGHDNLYWYRRVMGKEIKFLLHFVKESKQDESGMPNNRFLAERTGGTYSTLKVQPAELEDSGVYFCASSQMLTSGELFFGEGSRLTVL.

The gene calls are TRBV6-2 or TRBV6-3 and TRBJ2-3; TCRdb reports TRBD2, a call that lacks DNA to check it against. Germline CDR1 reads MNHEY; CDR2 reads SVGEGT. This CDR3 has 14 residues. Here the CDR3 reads CAAAPGGRADTQYF.

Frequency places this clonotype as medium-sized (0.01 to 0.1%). The chain's CDR3 is CATRSFSNQPQHF. The chain recombines TRBV19 with TRBJ1-5; TCRdb names TRBD1, which stays unverified in the absence of DNA. From germline, CDR1 is LNHDA and CDR2 SQIVND (reference sequence). The CDR3 spans 13 residues.

CDR3 sequence: CASSFGSTPRGNTIYF. V and J are TRBV7-9 and TRBJ1-3. The CDR3 is made up of 16 amino acids. The germline CDR1 and CDR2 sequences are SEHNR and FQNEAQ (reference sequence).

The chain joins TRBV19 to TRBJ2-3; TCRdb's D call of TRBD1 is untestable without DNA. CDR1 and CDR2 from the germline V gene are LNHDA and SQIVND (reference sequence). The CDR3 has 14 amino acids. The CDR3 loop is CASSTGTSTDTQYF.